One and the same sample provided the 3 T cell receptor beta chains below, sequenced in a study of T cells expressing NK-cell markers. From its re-call of the 5' RACE reads, TCRdb lists each CDR3 protein once, without DNA. The listing records fewer than 25,000 distinct CDR3 sequences. The specimen sequenced was blood T cells: a sorted CD56 or NKG2C T cell subset, CD4+ or CD8+ T cells, or bulk PBMC T cells (not recorded which). These receptors came from a man aged 18-69 years in good health.

The chain joins TRBV6-2 or TRBV6-3 to TRBJ2-7; TCRdb indicates TRBD2, and absent DNA this call remains unverified. The CDR3 consists of 16 residues. Germline CDR1 MNHEY, CDR2 SVGEGT. The CDR3 sequence: CASSSRLAAIPYEQYF.

CDR3: CASSPGPQETQYF. V usage is TRBV7-2 and J usage is TRBJ2-5; TCRdb's assignment of TRBD2 cannot be checked, as there is no DNA. Germline lookup yields CDR1 SGHTA and CDR2 FQGNSA. This CDR3 comprises 13 residues.

The V gene is TRBV7-9, the J gene TRBJ1-2; TCRdb's assignment of TRBD1 cannot be checked, as there is no DNA. The length of the CDR3 is 17 residues. Germline lookup yields CDR1 SEHNR and CDR2 FQNEAQ (reference sequence). The CDR3 region is CASSLAFGTVANYGYTF.